Here is one T cell receptor beta chain with its context. The antigen remains undetermined. The sample comes from a study of OX40 agonist ivuxolimab in advanced cancers. Regarding the study as a whole: Determination of antigen specificity was not performed for the expanded peripheral T cells. At 0.1 to 3.0 mg/kg, CD4+ and CD8+ blood T cells expanded clonally by week 6.

Per germline, CDR1 KGHSH and CDR2 LQKENI. The junction had 5 bases not matched to a gene; V was cut back by 1 base and J by 6 bases. The CDR3 spans 15 residues. Sequenced by immunoSEQ multiplex PCR; TCRdb stores in-frame clones only, minus some. Of 40,000 to 55,000 clones in the sample, 85% to 90% were seen once. The starting material was CD4+ or CD8+ T cells sorted from blood, obtained in a trial of the OX40 agonist ivuxolimab. This clonotype was obtained from an adult with an advanced solid tumor such as melanoma, head and neck, liver or kidney cancer. V gene TRBV18 combines with J gene TRBJ1-4; 7 nucleotides match TRBD1. The CDR3 protein is CASSPRTGEYEKLFF. The CDR3 DNA sequence: TGTGCCAGCTCACCACGCACAGGGGAGTATGAAAAACTGTTTTTT.